This entry lists 26 T cell receptor beta chains sequenced from one sample in a study of T and B cells in COVID-19 patients. BIOMED2 TRB-A/B primer pools were used in multiplex TRB PCR. One entry per CDR3 protein results from TCRdb running MiXCR on the multiplex PCR reads. Among roughly 3,500 distinct CDR3 sequences listed, approximately 20% were seen once. Blood genomic DNA input for TRB amplification was about 250-550 ng. Sequencing input: blood. These receptors were taken from a human donor with active COVID-19.

The sample holds a few counts of this clonotype. J is TRBJ2-1 and V is TRBV4-1; the D gene is possibly TRBD2 (6 bases). Germline V gene data show CDR1 as MGHRA and CDR2 as YSYEKL. Trimming cost V 4 bases and J 0 bases, with 10 bases left between them. The CDR3 loop spans 15 amino acids. The CDR3 region has the DNA TGCGCCAGCAGCCGGGCGGGGACCTCCTACAATGAGCAGTTCTTC. It yields the protein CASSRAGTSYNEQFF.

The table lists this clonotype with many counts. This sequence joins TRBV7-9 and TRBJ2-3; the match to TRBD2 covers 10 bases. The CDR3 is 15 residues long. Germline-derived CDR1 and CDR2 are SEHNR and FQNEAQ (reference sequence). V shed 2 bases and J 3 bases; nucleotides not matched to a gene: 2. In DNA form, the CDR3 reads TGTGCCAGCAGCTTACTAGCGGGAGTGACAGATACGCAGTATTTT. Translating it yields CASSLLAGVTDTQYF.

The chain joins TRBV4-3 to TRBJ2-1; possibly TRBD2 for D (5 bases). Trimming shortened V by 1 base and J by 7 bases, and 17 bases separated the two germline ends. Germline values: CDR1 LGHNA, CDR2 YSLEER. This CDR3 contains 16 residues. The CDR3 nucleotides read TGCGCCAGCAGCCAAGTGGGCGGGTGGAACAAAAATGAGCAGTTCTTC. Amino acid sequence: CASSQVGGWNKNEQFF.

This clonotype has more than one count but fewer than ten. The chain recombines TRBV20-1 with TRBJ1-4, with D possibly being TRBD1 (5 bases). The germline V gene has CDR1 DFQATT and CDR2 SNEGSKA (reference sequence). The germline V and J ends were trimmed by 3 bases and 3 bases, with 8 bases remaining between them. CDR3 length: 13 residues. The CDR3 here is CSARRGANEKLFF. The CDR3, as DNA: TGCAGTGCTAGGAGGGGAGCTAATGAAAAACTGTTTTTT.

By share of the sample, this clonotype is medium-sized. The V and J genes are TRBV20-1 and TRBJ2-1, with 10 bases fitting TRBD2. Trimming cost V 5 bases and J 2 bases; bases outside gene matches: 3. The CDR3 is made up of 14 amino acids. The V gene's germline CDR1 is DFQATT and CDR2 SNEGSKA (reference sequence). The CDR3 sequence: CSAQLAGPYNEQFF. CDR3 sequence (DNA): TGCAGTGCTCAACTAGCGGGACCCTACAATGAGCAGTTCTTC.

This clonotype turned up a few times. The chain joins TRBV5-1 to TRBJ1-2, with TRBD1 as a possible D gene (5 bases). This CDR3 region has 13 residues. In germline, CDR1 is SGHRS, CDR2 YFSETQ. V dropped 3 bases and J dropped 4 bases, with 10 bases sitting between them. CDR3 nucleotide sequence: TGCGCCAGCAGCTGGGACGCAGCCTATGGCTACACCTTC. The encoded protein is CASSWDAAYGYTF. The variable domain in full, completed from reference TRBV5-1 and TRBJ1-2, reads KAGVTQTPRYLIKTRGQQVTLSCSPISGHRSVSWYQQTPGQGLQFLFEYFSETQRNKGNFPGRFSGRQFSNSRSEMNVSTLELGDSALYLCASSWDAAYGYTFGSGTRLTVV.

A few counts support this clonotype. The chain combines TRBV20-1 with TRBJ2-7; 14 nucleotides line up with TRBD2. With V trimmed by 0 bases and J by 5 bases, 3 bases remained unmatched. This CDR3 has 15 amino acids. Germline CDR1 and CDR2: DFQATT and SNEGSKA (reference sequence). The CDR3 reads CSARDTGLAGDEQYF. In nucleotides, the CDR3 is TGCAGTGCTAGAGACACGGGACTAGCGGGAGACGAGCAGTACTTC.

This clonotype is classed as large (0.1 to 1%). V is TRBV29-1 and J is TRBJ2-3, with 13 nucleotides matching TRBD2. Per germline, CDR1 SQVTM and CDR2 ANQGSEA. Trimming cost V 5 bases and J 6 bases; bases outside gene matches: 5. The CDR3 length is 14 residues. The CDR3 DNA follows: TGCAGCGTTAGGGGACTAGCGGGATCCGATACGCAGTATTTT. This codes for CSVRGLAGSDTQYF.

This clonotype was recorded a few times. V usage is TRBV4-3 and J usage is TRBJ1-4, with 7 bases aligning to TRBD1. Germline CDR1 and CDR2: LGHNA and YSLEER. Trimming cost V 4 bases and J 1 base; bases outside gene matches: 3. The CDR3 sequence is 15 residues long. In DNA, the CDR3 is TGCGCCAGCAGCCCGACAGGGAGAACTAATGAAAAACTGTTTTTT. Its protein product is CASSPTGRTNEKLFF.

In its sample, this clonotype is medium-sized. The chain carries TRBV15 and TRBJ2-7; D might be TRBD2 (6 bases). The CDR3 is 13 amino acids. Trimming pared 8 bases from V and 4 bases from J, leaving 15 bases between. The germline V gene has CDR1 LNHNV and CDR2 YYDKDF (reference sequence). The CDR3 nucleotides read TGTGCCACCCTTTCGGCGGGATCATACGAGCAGTACTTC. Translating it yields CATLSAGSYEQYF.

The rearrangement joins TRBV20-1 to TRBJ1-3; 9 bases match TRBD1. V dropped 5 bases and J dropped 6; count of bases not matched to a gene: 8. CDR1 is DFQATT and CDR2 is SNEGSKA in the germline V gene (reference sequence). The CDR3 sequence is 14 residues long. CDR3: CSASGTGWENTIYF. The DNA of the CDR3 is TGCAGTGCTTCCGGGACAGGGTGGGAAAACACCATATATTTT.

This clonotype is medium-sized (0.01 to 0.1%) by share. CDR3: CSVGYRDQPQHF. CDR3 DNA sequence: TGCAGCGTTGGTTACCGGGATCAGCCCCAGCATTTT. The chain couples TRBV29-1 to TRBJ1-5; D not certain. This CDR3 contains 12 residues. V was shortened by 4 bases and J by 5 bases, with 9 bases between the two germline ends. Per the germline V gene, CDR1 is SQVTM and CDR2 is ANQGSEA.

This clonotype was observed a few times. The chain joins TRBV20-1 to TRBJ1-5; 8 bases line up with TRBD1. Germline CDR1 and CDR2: DFQATT and SNEGSKA (reference sequence). The CDR3 runs 18 residues. Trimming at V came to 3 bases and at J to 1 base, leaving 14 bases not matched to a gene. As DNA, the CDR3 is TGCAGTGCTAGGGACAGGGCCCGGGGGCCCTTGAGCAATCAGCCCCAGCATTTT. Amino acids: CSARDRARGPLSNQPQHF.

Relative to its sample, this clonotype is medium-sized (0.01 to 0.1%). This chain uses TRBV5-6 with TRBJ1-2, with D possibly matching TRBD1 (5 bases). Germline V lookup: CDR1 SGHDT, CDR2 YYEEEE. The CDR3 contains 15 residues. V was cut by 4 bases and J by 3 bases, with 16 bases left in between. CDR3 in amino acids: CASSRGRTVDYGYTF. CDR3 coding DNA: TGTGCCAGCAGCCGGGGACGAACGGTTGACTATGGCTACACCTTC. Variable domain in full (rest from reference TRBV5-6 and TRBJ1-2): DAGVTQSPTHLIKTRGQQVTLRCSPKSGHDTVSWYQQALGQGPQFIFQYYEEEERQRGNFPDRFSGHQFPNYSSELNVNALLLGDSALYLCASSRGRTVDYGYTFGSGTRLTVV.

V and J are TRBV7-2 and TRBJ1-6, with D perhaps TRBD1 (6 bases). This CDR3 is 16 amino acids long. V was pared by 1 base and J by 5 bases, with 12 bases between. The germline CDR1 and CDR2 sequences are SGHTA and FQGNSA. This CDR3 is CASSLVWGADNSPLHF. The CDR3 bases are TGTGCCAGCAGCTTAGTGTGGGGGGCGGATAATTCACCCCTCCACTTT.

V usage is TRBV7-2 and J usage is TRBJ1-2; 7 bases match TRBD1. The germline V gene encodes CDR1 SGHTA and CDR2 FQGNSA. The CDR3 has 15 residues. J lost 4 bases, V lost 5 bases, and 10 bases had no gene match. CDR3 nucleotide sequence: TGTGCCAGCAGCCCCCGACAGGGTTTGGGCTATGGCTACACCTTC. Translated: CASSPRQGLGYGYTF.

Sample share makes this clonotype medium-sized. The gene calls are TRBV5-1 and TRBJ1-4; a possible D gene is TRBD1 (5 bases). Germline CDR1 and CDR2: SGHRS and YFSETQ. The CDR3 contains 14 residues. V was cut by 0 bases and J by 4 bases, with 7 bases left in between. CDR3 DNA: TGCGCCAGCAGCTTGGACGGGGGTAATGAAAAACTGTTTTTT. Encoded protein: CASSLDGGNEKLFF.

This clonotype is termed medium-sized (0.01 to 0.1%). V and J are TRBV27 and TRBJ1-2; 7 positions agree with TRBD1. The J segment lost 2 bases and the V segment lost 8 bases, leaving 8 bases of the junction unmatched. The CDR3 has 14 residues. Looked up from germline, CDR1 is MNHEY and CDR2 is SMNVEV (reference sequence). The CDR3 DNA sequence: TGTGCCAGCTGCTCCTTGGACAGGAACTATGGCTACACCTTC. This sequence encodes CASCSLDRNYGYTF.

The J gene is TRBJ2-3, the V gene TRBV7-2; perhaps TRBD2 as D (5 bases). Germline loops: CDR1 SGHTA, CDR2 FQGNSA. This CDR3 is built from 15 residues. Deletions cut 5 bases from V and 2 bases from J, with 14 bases between. The CDR3 loop is CASSVGLATTDTQYF. In nucleotides, the CDR3 is TGTGCCAGCAGCGTAGGGCTAGCCACCACAGATACGCAGTATTTT.

This clonotype has at least ten counts. The CDR3 DNA is TGTGCCAGCAGCAGGGGACAGGGGGTAAGGATGAACACTGAAGCTTTCTTT. It yields the protein CASSRGQGVRMNTEAFF. The chain joins TRBV5-6 to TRBJ1-1, with 11 bases fitting TRBD1. The CDR3 is made up of 17 amino acids. The germline CDR1 and CDR2 sequences are SGHDT and YYEEEE. V was clipped by 4 bases and J by 0 bases; unmatched bases: 8. The full variable domain, rest sourced from reference TRBV5-6 and TRBJ1-1, is DAGVTQSPTHLIKTRGQQVTLRCSPKSGHDTVSWYQQALGQGPQFIFQYYEEEERQRGNFPDRFSGHQFPNYSSELNVNALLLGDSALYLCASSRGQGVRMNTEAFFGQGTRLTVV.

This clonotype was seen only once. A clone one base away is much larger, so this may be a read error. The chain links TRBV5-6 to TRBJ1-5, with D perhaps matching TRBD1 (5 bases). Germline-derived CDR1 and CDR2 are SGHDT and YYEEEE. This CDR3 spans 14 amino acids. The CDR3, as DNA: TGTGCCAGCAGCTTGGGACAGCCCAATCAGCCCCGGCATTTT. Translation: CASSLGQPNQPRHF.

This clonotype is deemed large (0.1 to 1%). The J gene is TRBJ2-3, the V gene TRBV19, with D perhaps TRBD1 (5 bases). Germline-derived CDR1 and CDR2 are LNHDA and SQIVND (reference sequence). The V gene lost 6 bases and the J gene lost 1 base, with 17 bases spanning the gap. The CDR3 contains 16 residues. The CDR3: CASRKGMTKGTDTQYF. In nucleotides, the CDR3 is TGTGCCAGTAGGAAGGGGATGACGAAAGGCACAGATACGCAGTATTTT.

In this sample, this clonotype is medium-sized (0.01 to 0.1%). A junction end diverges from the germline sequence, so it may reflect a read error. The rearrangement joins TRBV19 to TRBJ2-4; D may match TRBD1 or TRBD2 (5 bases each). The CDR3 contains 13 residues. CDR1 and CDR2 from the germline V gene are LNHDA and SQIVND (reference sequence). The CDR3 loop is CASTPEFPGRLLF. CDR3 DNA: TGTGCCAGTACCCCCGAATTTCCGGGACGGCTCCTTTTC.

By share, this clonotype ranks as medium-sized. V and J are TRBV29-1 and TRBJ1-5; TRBD1 matches at 8 bases. J gave up 8 bases and V 4 bases, and 10 bases lay outside the gene matches. There are 14 residues in the CDR3. Germline CDR1 reads SQVTM; CDR2 reads ANQGSEA. For the CDR3, the DNA is TGCAGCGTTGTTCGACAGGGGACTGGAGAGCCCCAGCATTTT. This codes for CSVVRQGTGEPQHF.

This clonotype is classed as medium-sized. This sequence joins TRBV13 and TRBJ2-2; tentative D call: TRBD2 (6 bases). CDR1 and CDR2 (germline): PRHDT, FYEKMQ (reference sequence). The CDR3 runs 13 residues. The V end was cut by 3 bases, the J end by 4 bases, with 6 bases between. For the CDR3, the DNA is TGTGCCAGCAGCTTGGGGGGCACCGGGGAGCTGTTTTTT. It yields the protein CASSLGGTGELFF.

The V call is TRBV12-3 or TRBV12-4, the J call TRBJ2-5; TRBD1 matches at 7 bases. The CDR3 loop spans 17 amino acids. Unmatched junction bases numbered 11, after V lost 2 bases and J lost 2 bases. CDR3 nucleotides: TGTGCCAGCAGTTTATCCCCCTGGACAGGTGCACAAGAGACCCAGTACTTC. Its protein is CASSLSPWTGAQETQYF.